The sequence of this T cell receptor (beta chain) was determined in a study of cytomegalovirus exposure and HLA in healthy donors (dated by TCRdb to about 2017). Background on the whole study: According to an earlier analysis of several hundred of the donors, roughly 180 million T cells yielded some 110 million unique TCR beta sequences and more than 250 Gb of sequence data. Around 320 gigabases of sequencing data and 70 million to 100 million unique TCR sequences were included in an early release covering 550 to 800 HLA-typed donors. The genetic ancestry cluster associated with self-reported Caucasian donors included about four fifths of the approximately 400 genotyped donors. The study was designed to test whether signatures of past pathogen exposure could be identified by cataloging public T cell receptors. The study profiled the T cell repertoires of under 850 subjects by immunosequencing and related them to cytomegalovirus serostatus. In addition to the first cohort of roughly 700 subjects, a separate validation cohort of 120 different subjects was used. To predict cytomegalovirus infection status, the study combined high-throughput TCR immunosequencing, statistical association of individual TCRs with disease status, and machine learning. A later analysis re-examined previously published TCR beta repertoires from more than 650 donors and added high-resolution HLA genotyping to investigate patterns of TCR occurrence. The later analysis used no new phenotypic data to find candidate immune exposures, relying instead on TCR beta sequences and their occurrence across donors. To decide whether each TCR beta V gene segment behaved as functional or pseudogenic, an earlier analysis of over 500 of the donors relied on high-throughput TCR beta sequencing. Donor age, sex, ethnicity and CMV serostatus were compiled alongside the repertoire data. In a later genetic analysis, genome-wide SNP genotypes for about three fifths of the roughly 670 donors were used, and that subset was treated as a discovery cohort. Every discovery cohort repertoire had been produced on one sequencing platform. Both class I and class II loci were covered by HLA typing, at four-digit resolution. The number of donors typed differed by locus, with about 629-630 for A, B, C, DRB1 and DQB1, over 500 for DQA1, 600 to 610 for DPA1, and over 400 for DPB1. Four or five DR-DQ haplotypes were handled as single units for association and clustering because linkage in the cohort was strong. Among some 400 genotyped donors of the cohort, an average of around 240,000 unique TCR beta nucleotide sequences was sequenced per donor, of which approximately 19% were non-productive.

Receptors were amplified or captured by the immunoSEQ multiplex PCR assay. For the multiplex PCR, a mixture combining 60 forward primers for TCR Vbeta segments and 13 reverse primers for TCR Jbeta segments was used. A multiplex PCR assay on genomic DNA amplified the CDR3 region of rearranged TCR beta genes. The amplified TCR beta libraries were sequenced on the Illumina HiSeq System as 87-base-pair reads. The published analysis was carried out like this. A later analysis counted about 76 million unique TCR beta chains across the 650 to 700 repertoires, and about 10 million of these chains were shared by at least two donors. Raw reads were error-corrected and collapsed into unique sequences by a nearest-neighbor algorithm in which closely related sequences were merged to remove PCR and sequencing errors. CDR3 sequences were aligned to IMGT reference sequences to assign V, D and J gene segments. For a sequence to be retained, at least a six-nucleotide match to both a V gene segment and a J gene segment was required. Rearrangements were classified as productive when the CDR3 lacked stop codons and remained in frame with V and J, and all other rearrangements were classified as non-productive. CDR3 was defined by IMGT convention, running from the second conserved V-encoded cysteine to the conserved J-encoded phenylalanine. Sequences without an unambiguous match to a single V gene segment were excluded from the earlier analysis of approximately 560 of the donors. An earlier analysis of a few hundred of the donors classified V segments as functional when productive rearrangements were above 56.7% and as segregating when the standard deviation between donors was above 5%. To diagnose cytomegalovirus status from the catalog of TCR beta chain sequences, a statistical classification framework was built. In a later analysis, TCR nucleotide sequences were compared against IMGT/GENE-DB human TR gene sequences so that V and J genes could be assigned. Using the TCRdist pipeline, a later analysis assigned CDR3 sequences along with most-parsimonious VDJ recombination scenarios. In a later analysis, every TCR beta chain was defined by the combination of its CDR3 amino acid sequence and its V-gene family, and reads without a unique V-gene family were dropped. To address suspected cross-contamination and a sequencing artifact, a later analysis removed over 500 highly shared, low-generation-probability nucleotide sequences. In a later analysis, a clonal expansion index was calculated for each public chain from normalized within-repertoire ranks of inferred template counts. Generation probabilities in a later analysis came from a VDJ recombination model fitted to out-of-frame rearrangements, and those results were checked against IGoR. In a later analysis, TCR-TCR, TCR-HLA and TCR-CMV co-occurrence was scored with hypergeometric tests, and a repertoire-size bias correction was applied to TCR pairs. In a later analysis, false discovery rates were estimated by permuting HLA or CMV assignments 20 times. In a later analysis, co-occurring TCRs were grouped using DBSCAN, with TCRdist sequence similarity added in when clustering inside HLA-allele-positive subsets. Repertoires with fewer than 30,000 or more than 120,000 public chains were left out of co-occurrence clustering, as were a handful of repertoires with anomalous nucleotide sharing. TCRdb mirrors the immuneACCESS table, restricted to in-frame sequences. Some clones are absent from its copies; in checked studies, under half trace to an unresolved V gene, and the reason for the others is unknown. The DNA was the basis for D and trimming; V, J and clone size are from that table. This sample gives some 45,000 clones in total; about 90% of them show up just once. The ten largest clones take up about 8% of the sample.

The cohort comprised under 700 healthy bone marrow donors. Cohort members were all nominally healthy when sampled, although unrecorded immune exposures were likely present. The donor tested CMV seropositive and was one of the 289 seropositive cohort members. Each donor provided a peripheral blood sample, and peripheral blood mononuclear cells were used for TCR beta sequencing. The Qiagen DNeasy Blood Extraction Kit was used to extract genomic DNA from the blood cell samples. Comment on this clone: It has no known antigen specificity. Base qualities are not provided; no much larger clone lies one nucleotide away.

From its cysteine to its phenylalanine, the CDR3 spans 17 amino acids. This entry keeps only the CDR3 DNA: 51 bases, framed from base 1. V has 4 bases trimmed and J has 3 bases trimmed; junction bases matching no gene number 11. CDR1 and CDR2 are read off the germline V gene (reference sequence) as SEHNR and FQNEAQ. General findings and caveats noted by the study authors: At a false discovery rate of 0.05, a later analysis linked 16,000 or so TCR beta sequences to specific HLA alleles. Only TCR beta chains were sequenced in this cohort, and the absence of alpha or paired-chain data limited detectable features. In vitro tests confirmed that a few of the cytomegalovirus-associated TCR beta chains recognize cytomegalovirus antigens. According to a later analysis, parvovirus B19, influenza, CMV and Epstein-Barr virus appeared linked to several top co-occurrence clusters. Sequencing depth was assumed to be roughly uniform across donors in the presence/absence analyses, though that assumption may not hold. In both the original and validation cohorts, the classifier was reported to diagnose cytomegalovirus status with high specificity and sensitivity. A further reported finding was that TCR beta sequences accurately predicted the HLA-A and HLA-B alleles for most subjects in the first cohort. The 87-base-pair reads could not distinguish some IMGT-functional V segments, including TRBV6-2 and TRBV6-3, so those segments were excluded. A cluster of highly shared sequence variants was judged likely to represent a technical artifact of the sequencing pipeline. In a later genetic analysis, a missense DCLRE1C variant was associated with V-gene and J-gene trimming of TCR beta chains, and the association was replicated in an independent cohort. Most TCR sequences were observed very rarely across donors, whereas some public TCRs were present in many individuals. According to a later genetic analysis, donors in an Asian-associated ancestry cluster had fewer N-insertions in productive TCRs than the approximately 610-donor mean. Because HLA typing was unavailable for some donors at each locus, only the typed subset was used in association tests. When HLA alleles, especially DR and DQ, strongly co-occurred, attributing TCR associations to individual alleles was difficult. Broadly in line with IMGT annotations, most TCR beta V segments showed up in productive rearrangements about 90% or about 30% of the time in an earlier analysis of several hundred of the donors. Immune exposure information for the cohort was limited to CMV serostatus. In a later analysis, the rate of TCR association differed among HLA loci, with DRB1 alleles having the most associated TCRs and HLA-C alleles having the fewest. In a later analysis, most CMV-associated TCR beta chains were found to appear HLA-restricted, with HLA associations seemingly driven largely by CMV exposure. According to the authors, the approach could potentially be generalized to other disease states and immunological phenotypes. Roughly 17 rarely observed V segments, including chromosome 9 orphons, were excluded from the earlier analysis of just under 600 of the donors because counts were too low. In a later analysis, HLA-associated TCR beta chains showed more clonal expansion and lower generation probabilities than non-associated chains that were equally common. A total of fewer than 200 TCR beta chains were listed by the study as associated with cytomegalovirus. Correlated functional status among segregating V segments might reflect linkage disequilibrium, but an unknown experimental factor could not be ruled out.

Material: PBMCs. Recombination connected TRBV7-9 to TRBJ2-1, and 8 bases in between align with TRBD2. The receptor was isolated from a woman aged 40-49 years in good health and CMV-seropositive. The DNA sequence is as follows: TGTGCCAGCAGCTCCGAACTTAGCGGGAACGGCTACAATGAGCAGTTCTTC. Its protein reads: CASSSELSGNGYNEQFF.